These 11 T cell receptor beta chains share one sample of origin, sequenced in a study of regulatory T cells in long-lasting Graves disease listed by TCRdb under 2021. The intended sense of this specimen's time point label: newly diagnosed GD, antithyroid drugs for less than 3 months. For both TCR sequencing and RNA sequencing, RNA was extracted from PBMCs using TRIzol. Library preparation used multiplex PCR. The instrument given in TCRdb is Illumina HiSeq 4000. To build TCR beta libraries, CDR3 regions were amplified by Arm-PCR using iRepertoire HTBI primers. TCRdb handled the public reads itself, with Q25 trimming in fastp and clone calling in MiXCR, and kept productive beta chains. Here each entry gathers all rows of one CDR3 protein and keeps the most common genes and DNA. The sample contains about 380,000 distinct CDR3 sequences, about a sixth of them found a single time. Of the sample, roughly 20% is held by the ten largest clones.

The starting material was peripheral blood mononuclear cells (PBMCs), obtained at new diagnosis, from a patient treated with antithyroid drugs. The receptors originated from a female donor with Graves disease.

V is TRBV7-2 and J is TRBJ2-5; perhaps TRBD1 as D (5 bases). The CDR3 has 13 residues. The V gene's germline CDR1 is SGHTA and CDR2 FQGNSA. Trimming pared 2 bases from V and 7 bases from J, leaving 11 bases between. CDR3 in amino acids: CASSLSVRGTQYF. The CDR3 nucleotides are TGTGCCAGCAGCTTAAGTGTAAGGGGGACCCAGTACTTC.

The CDR3 DNA reads as TGCAGCGTGGCCGGGACAGGGTCTTGGGAGACCCAGTACTTC. The encoded protein is CSVAGTGSWETQYF. V gene TRBV29-1 combines with J gene TRBJ2-5; 9 nucleotides line up with TRBD1. V shed 6 bases and J 5 bases; nucleotides not matched to a gene: 10. There are 14 residues in the CDR3. CDR1 and CDR2 from the germline V gene are SQVTM and ANQGSEA.

The rearrangement joins TRBV15 to TRBJ2-7, with D possibly matching TRBD2 (6 bases). Germline V gene sequence: CDR1 LNHNV, CDR2 YYDKDF (reference sequence). V lost 0 bases, J lost 3 bases, and 12 bases lay in between. The CDR3 runs to 15 residues. The CDR3 protein is CATSREPSAHYEQYF. The CDR3 DNA sequence: TGTGCCACCAGCAGAGAACCTAGCGCACACTACGAGCAGTACTTC.

This clonotype was counted at least ten times. J is TRBJ1-1 and V is TRBV7-9; 8 nucleotides match TRBD1. Germline V gene sequence: CDR1 SEHNR, CDR2 FQNEAQ (reference sequence). V trimming: 5 bases; J trimming: 1 base; junction bases outside the gene matches: 6. The CDR3 spans 15 residues. CDR3: CASSLRTGPNTEAFF. CDR3 sequence (DNA): TGTGCCAGCAGCCTTCGGACAGGGCCGAACACTGAAGCTTTCTTT. The full variable domain, rest sourced from reference TRBV7-9 and TRBJ1-1, is DTGVSQNPRHKITKRGQNVTFRCDPISEHNRLYWYRQTLGQGPEFLTYFQNEAQLEKSRLLSDRFSAERPKGSFSTLEIQRTEQGDSAMYLCASSLRTGPNTEAFFGQGTRLTVV.

The chain uses TRBV19 and TRBJ2-3; D may correspond to TRBD1 or TRBD2 (5 bases each). The CDR3 is made up of 14 amino acids. The V end lost 9 bases, the J end lost 10 bases, and 23 bases lay between the germline ends. Germline CDR1 and CDR2: LNHDA and SQIVND (reference sequence). The DNA for the CDR3 is TGTGCCAGCGCGATGGGGCTCCGCCGGGGATCGCAGTATTTT. Translating gives CASAMGLRRGSQYF. The complete variable domain, with remaining parts taken from reference TRBV19 and TRBJ2-3, reads DGGITQSPKYLFRKEGQNVTLSCEQNLNHDAMYWYRQDPGQGLRLIYYSQIVNDFQKGDIAEGYSVSREKKESFPLTVTSAQKNPTAFYLCASAMGLRRGSQYFGPGTRLTVL.

This clonotype came up many times. This chain joins TRBV5-4 and TRBJ1-1; the match to TRBD1 covers 7 bases. With V trimmed by 0 bases and J by 4 bases, 9 bases remained unmatched. The CDR3 length is 16 residues. Germline assignment: CDR1 SGHNT and CDR2 YYREEE (reference sequence). As DNA, the CDR3 is TGTGCCAGCAGCTTGGCCGGGACAGCTCTTCTCACTGAAGCTTTCTTT. Translated: CASSLAGTALLTEAFF.

Many counts were recorded for this clonotype. The genes are TRBV29-1 and TRBJ1-5; weak D call: TRBD1 (5 bases). The CDR3 is 18 amino acids. The germline CDR1 and CDR2 sequences are SQVTM and ANQGSEA. Trimming pared 5 bases from V and 0 bases from J, leaving 23 bases between. The CDR3 spells CSVLPSGLSMYSNQPQHF. CDR3 DNA sequence: TGCAGCGTTCTGCCATCAGGGCTGAGTATGTATAGCAATCAGCCCCAGCATTTT.

The chain joins TRBV7-2 to TRBJ2-3; TRBD2 aligns across 14 bases. Germline V gene data show CDR1 as SGHTA and CDR2 as FQGNSA. V trimming: 5 bases; J trimming: 4 bases; junction bases outside the gene matches: 17. This CDR3 spans 20 amino acids. The CDR3 region is CASSRITSTSGRGGPDTQYF. CDR3 coding DNA: TGTGCCAGCAGCCGTATCACGTCGACTAGCGGGAGGGGGGGGCCAGATACGCAGTATTTT.

The CDR3 bases are TGTGCCAGCAGCTCCGGGACCCAAGGGGAGACCCAGTACTTC. It specifies CASSSGTQGETQYF. The chain joins TRBV12-3 or TRBV12-4 to TRBJ2-5; D is possibly TRBD1 or TRBD2 (5 bases each). This CDR3 region has 14 residues. V lost 6 bases, J lost 5 bases, and 16 bases lay in between.

This clonotype came up a few times. This chain connects TRBV19 to TRBJ2-7, with 11 bases that match TRBD2. V lost 3 bases, J lost 3 bases, and 4 bases stayed unmatched. The CDR3 is 15 amino acids. Germline V CDR1 and CDR2: LNHDA, SQIVND (reference sequence). DNA of the CDR3: TGTGCCAGTAGTATCTCCGGGACTAGCGGCTACGAGCAGTACTTC. Translation gives CASSISGTSGYEQYF.

This clonotype was seen at least ten times. CDR3 sequence reads: CASSRGLAGVTDTQYF. The CDR3 DNA reads TGTGCCAGCAGCCGAGGACTAGCGGGAGTGACAGATACGCAGTATTTT. This chain uses TRBV7-3 with TRBJ2-3, with TRBD2 matching 13 bases. The CDR3 is 16 amino acids. Looked up from germline, CDR1 is SGHTA and CDR2 is FQGTGA. Trimming at V came to 5 bases and at J to 3 bases, leaving 5 bases not matched to a gene.